These 17 T cell receptor beta chains originate from one sample sequenced in a study of blood T cells in healthy people across ages. Alongside a J-beta primer mix, a sample-barcoded 5' primer served in a second PCR lasting roughly 7 to 11 cycles. TCRdb re-derived calls from the 5' RACE reads in MiXCR, one entry per CDR3 protein. The sample has 1.5 million to 2 million distinct CDR3 sequences; around 36% are singletons. Sequencing input: blood. These receptors were taken from a woman in her twenties or thirties in good health.

This clonotype came up a few times. The J gene is TRBJ1-2, the V gene TRBV7-9; 8 nucleotides align to TRBD1. The trim removed 2 bases at V and 6 bases at J, leaving 8 bases unmatched. The length of the CDR3 is 15 residues. The germline gives CDR1 SEHNR, CDR2 FQNEAQ (reference sequence). DNA of the CDR3: TGTGCCAGCAGCTTACCAGACAGGGGCGCGAATGGCTACACCTTC. The encoded protein is CASSLPDRGANGYTF.

The chain joins TRBV12-3 or TRBV12-4 to TRBJ1-2, with D unresolved. The CDR3 loop spans 14 amino acids. The V end was cut by 3 bases, the J end by 4 bases, with 12 bases between. CDR3 amino acids: CASSLAGPTYGYTF. CDR3 in DNA: TGTGCCAGCAGTTTGGCAGGCCCAACCTATGGCTACACCTTC.

This clonotype has only a few counts. The chain carries TRBV6-2 or TRBV6-3 and TRBJ2-5; D may correspond to TRBD1 or TRBD2 (5 bases each). The CDR3 totals 12 residues. Germline V gene sequence: CDR1 MNHEY, CDR2 SVGEGT. Trimming removed 10 bases at V and 3 bases at J, with 12 bases between. The CDR3 bases are TGTGCCACCTCAGGGAGAGAAGAGACCCAGTACTTC. This encodes CATSGREETQYF.

J is TRBJ2-5 and V is TRBV6-1; TRBD1 aligns across 8 bases. The CDR3 runs to 13 residues. Germline V gene sequence: CDR1 MNHNS, CDR2 SASEGT. V lost 8 bases to trimming and J lost 5 bases; unmatched junction nucleotides: 7. CDR3 sequence: CASLPDREETQYF. The CDR3, as DNA: TGTGCCAGCTTACCGGACAGGGAGGAGACCCAGTACTTC.

The table lists this clonotype with a few counts. The chain uses TRBV6-1 and TRBJ2-5; D possibly corresponds to TRBD1 (6 bases). V was cut by 6 bases and J by 4 bases, with 15 bases left in between. The CDR3 is 14 residues long. From germline, CDR1 is MNHNS and CDR2 SASEGT. CDR3 protein: CASRPKQGGETQYF. The CDR3 DNA reads TGTGCCAGCAGACCCAAACAGGGTGGAGAGACCCAGTACTTC.

This clonotype has only a few counts. The chain is built from TRBV12-3 or TRBV12-4 and TRBJ1-2; TRBD1 matches at 11 bases. The CDR3 runs 17 residues. V was pared by 4 bases and J by 4 bases, with 11 bases of the junction left unmatched. The CDR3 protein is CASSSNRDRGEGYGYTF. The CDR3 region has the DNA TGTGCCAGCAGTTCCAACCGGGACAGGGGGGAGGGCTATGGCTACACCTTC.

The V and J genes are TRBV4-2 and TRBJ2-7; D may be TRBD1 or TRBD2 (5 bases each). The germline gives CDR1 LGHNA, CDR2 YNFKEQ. V was trimmed by 5 bases and J by 3 bases, leaving 17 bases between them. The CDR3 runs 15 residues. In DNA, the CDR3 is TGTGCCAGCAGCTCATTCCGGGACGTCAACTACGAGCAGTACTTC. This gives the protein CASSSFRDVNYEQYF.

The chain carries TRBV3-1 and TRBJ2-7; 7 bases are a match to TRBD2. With V trimmed by 3 bases and J by 2 bases, 7 bases remained unmatched. Germline V gene lookup returns CDR1 LGHDT and CDR2 YNNKEL (reference sequence). The CDR3 has 15 amino acids. The CDR3 loop is CASSHQRTRTYEQYF. DNA for the CDR3: TGTGCCAGCAGCCACCAAAGGACTAGAACCTACGAGCAGTACTTC.

As for this clonotype: Sequence at one end of the junction differs from germline and may be a read error. In nucleotides, the CDR3 is TGTGCCAGCAGTTTGTGGGAGGGAGGTGATAAGCAGTATTTT. It is translated as CASSLWEGGDKQYF. The chain has TRBV12-3 or TRBV12-4 and TRBJ2-3, with 7 positions matching TRBD2. This CDR3 contains 14 residues.

The chain combines TRBV5-1 with TRBJ2-1; no firm D call. Germline V gene data show CDR1 as SGHRS and CDR2 as YFSETQ. V was trimmed by 4 bases and J by 7 bases, leaving 18 bases between them. The CDR3 loop spans 15 amino acids. The CDR3 here is CASSPNPVGPNEQFF. DNA for the CDR3: TGCGCCAGCAGCCCAAATCCTGTCGGCCCAAATGAGCAGTTCTTC.

This clonotype was found a few times. V and J are TRBV9 and TRBJ2-1; 8 nucleotides align to TRBD2. The V segment lost 3 bases and the J segment 0 bases; nucleotides outside the gene matches: 5. The CDR3 spans 16 residues. In germline, CDR1 is SGDLS, CDR2 YYNGEE. This chain's CDR3 is CASSASTSASYNEQFF. The CDR3 nucleotides read TGTGCCAGCAGCGCCTCGACTAGCGCCTCCTACAATGAGCAGTTCTTC.

This clonotype was seen a handful of times. The chain links TRBV5-1 to TRBJ1-1, with 7 bases fitting TRBD1. The CDR3 is 14 amino acids. The trim removed 4 bases at V and 5 bases at J, leaving 8 bases unmatched. CDR1 and CDR2 (germline): SGHRS, YFSETQ. The CDR3 region has the DNA TGCGCCAGCAGCCGACAGGGAGGGGATACTGAAGCTTTCTTT. As protein: CASSRQGGDTEAFF.

The V call is TRBV25-1, the J call TRBJ2-3; possibly TRBD1 for D (5 bases). The J call may be incorrect, as the DNA end agrees better with TRBJ1-5. Germline CDR1 is MGHDK and CDR2 is SYGVNS. The CDR3 has 17 amino acids. The CDR3 is CASGGTSGVWGTDTQHF. CDR3 in DNA: TGTGCCAGCGGAGGGACTAGCGGAGTTTGGGGCACAGATACGCAGCATTTT.

In this sample, this clonotype turned up a few times. The rearrangement links TRBV29-1 to TRBJ1-2, with D uncertain. The CDR3 has 14 residues. The germline V and J ends were trimmed by 3 bases and 8 bases, with 19 bases remaining between them. The germline gives CDR1 SQVTM, CDR2 ANQGSEA. CDR3 sequence: CSVDLRARLKGYTF. CDR3 coding DNA: TGCAGCGTTGACCTCCGGGCCAGGCTTAAGGGCTACACCTTC. Full variable domain (remainder filled in from reference TRBV29-1 and TRBJ1-2): SAVISQKPSRDICQRGTSLTIQCQVDSQVTMMFWYRQQPGQSLTLIATANQGSEATYESGFVIDKFPISRPNLTFSTLTVSNMSPEDSSIYLCSVDLRARLKGYTFGSGTRLTVV.

This chain uses TRBV20-1 with TRBJ2-7; the match to TRBD2 covers 12 bases. CDR1 and CDR2 (germline): DFQATT, SNEGSKA (reference sequence). The CDR3 spans 15 residues. V shed 3 bases and J 4 bases; nucleotides not matched to a gene: 7. The CDR3 loop is CSASGGLAGKYEQYF. The CDR3 DNA is TGCAGTGCTAGCGGTGGACTAGCGGGAAAATACGAGCAGTACTTC.

This clonotype has at least ten counts. The genes are TRBV12-3 or TRBV12-4 and TRBJ2-5, with TRBD1 identical over 8 bases. The CDR3 is made up of 14 amino acids. Unmatched junction bases numbered 7, after V lost 6 bases and J lost 4 bases. The chain's CDR3 is CASRSGQEPETQYF. The CDR3 coding sequence is TGTGCCAGCAGGTCGGGACAGGAGCCAGAGACCCAGTACTTC.

This clonotype was picked up many times. The chain is built from TRBV20-1 and TRBJ2-7; D is undetermined. Germline CDR1 DFQATT, CDR2 SNEGSKA (reference sequence). The CDR3 length is 14 residues. Between the trimmed V and J ends, which lost 3 bases and 7 bases, there was a span of 19 bases. This CDR3 reads CSASPRARLGEQYF. The DNA of the CDR3 is TGCAGTGCTAGCCCGCGAGCCCGGCTAGGTGAGCAGTACTTC.